The subject of this entry is one TCR beta chain. This sample was taken from a study of blood T cell repertoires in COVID-19. Across the study: Donors in the United States, Italy and Spain gave samples during acute or convalescent COVID-19. In each case, the material was cDNA or gDNA derived from T cells, B-cell-depleted T cells, or PBMCs.

J gave up 2 bases and V 4 bases, and 7 bases lay outside the gene matches. The CDR3 sequence is 17 residues long. Per the germline V gene, CDR1 is SGHTA and CDR2 is FQGNSA. Authors' methods: It was from reference gene primer amplification that nucleated cell counts were estimated. This table comes from immunoSEQ multiplex PCR, and its TCRdb copy is limited to in-frame clones, with some not included. The V and J calls and clone size come from that table; D and trimming were worked out from the DNA. Found here are tens of thousands of clones, roughly 84% of them singletons; the top ten hold approximately 25%.

The chain employs TRBV7-2 and TRBJ1-6; TRBD1 matches at 8 bases. The sample consisted of peripheral blood. The source is a human donor in a cohort sampled during active COVID-19. The CDR3 loop is CASSSRAGGAYNSPLHF. Written as DNA, the CDR3 is TGTGCCAGCAGCTCCAGGGCAGGGGGCGCCTATAATTCACCCCTCCACTTT.